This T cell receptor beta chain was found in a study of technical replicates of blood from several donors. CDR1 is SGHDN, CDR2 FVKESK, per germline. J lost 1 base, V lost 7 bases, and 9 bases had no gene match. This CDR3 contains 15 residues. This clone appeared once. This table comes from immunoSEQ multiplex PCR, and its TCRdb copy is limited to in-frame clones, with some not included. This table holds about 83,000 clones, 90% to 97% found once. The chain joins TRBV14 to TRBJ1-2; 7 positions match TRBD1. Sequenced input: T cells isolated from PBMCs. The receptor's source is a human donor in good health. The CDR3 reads CASTPTGVINYGYTF. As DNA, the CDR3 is TGTGCCAGCACCCCCACAGGGGTTATTAACTATGGCTACACCTTC.